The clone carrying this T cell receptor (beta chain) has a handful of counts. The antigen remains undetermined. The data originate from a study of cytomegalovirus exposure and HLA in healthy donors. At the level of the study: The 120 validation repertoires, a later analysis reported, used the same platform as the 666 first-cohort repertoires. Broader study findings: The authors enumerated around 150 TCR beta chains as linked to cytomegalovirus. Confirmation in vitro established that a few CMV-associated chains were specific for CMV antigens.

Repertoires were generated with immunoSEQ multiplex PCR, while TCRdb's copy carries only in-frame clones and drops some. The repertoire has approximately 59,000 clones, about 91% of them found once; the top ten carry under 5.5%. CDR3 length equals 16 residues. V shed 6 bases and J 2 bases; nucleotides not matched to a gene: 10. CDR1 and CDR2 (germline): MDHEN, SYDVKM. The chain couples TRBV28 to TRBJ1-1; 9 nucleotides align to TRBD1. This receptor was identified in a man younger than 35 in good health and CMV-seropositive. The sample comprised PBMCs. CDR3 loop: CASSYGTGWSNTEAFF. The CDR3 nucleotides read TGTGCCAGCAGCTACGGGACAGGGTGGTCCAACACTGAAGCTTTCTTT.